This T cell receptor (beta chain) derives from a study of blood T cell repertoires in COVID-19. Whole-study context: Collection of acute and convalescent COVID-19 samples took place in the United States, Italy and Spain. PBMCs, B-cell-depleted T cells, or T cells were the source of the cDNA or gDNA that made up the material.

Looked up from germline, CDR1 is SGHVS and CDR2 is FQNEAQ. This CDR3 is 17 amino acids long. How the authors handled the data: Amplifying reference gene primers gave estimates of nucleated cell counts. Sequenced by immunoSEQ multiplex PCR; TCRdb stores in-frame clones only, minus some. V and J calls and clone size come straight from that table; D and trimming were deduced from the DNA. This sample carries 190,000 or so clones, 87% of them seen once, and the ten largest clones take roughly 6.2%. Points on this clone: The junction differs from germline at one of its ends, possibly a read error.

The sequence was collected from a man between 60 and 75 years old who had recovered from COVID-19. The J gene is TRBJ2-7, the V gene TRBV7-8; 14 nucleotides match TRBD2. Sequenced input: peripheral blood. The CDR3 bases are TGTGCCCGCAGCTTCGGGGGGGGGACTAGCGGGAGCGGCGAGCAGTACTTC. It specifies CARSFGGGTSGSGEQYF.